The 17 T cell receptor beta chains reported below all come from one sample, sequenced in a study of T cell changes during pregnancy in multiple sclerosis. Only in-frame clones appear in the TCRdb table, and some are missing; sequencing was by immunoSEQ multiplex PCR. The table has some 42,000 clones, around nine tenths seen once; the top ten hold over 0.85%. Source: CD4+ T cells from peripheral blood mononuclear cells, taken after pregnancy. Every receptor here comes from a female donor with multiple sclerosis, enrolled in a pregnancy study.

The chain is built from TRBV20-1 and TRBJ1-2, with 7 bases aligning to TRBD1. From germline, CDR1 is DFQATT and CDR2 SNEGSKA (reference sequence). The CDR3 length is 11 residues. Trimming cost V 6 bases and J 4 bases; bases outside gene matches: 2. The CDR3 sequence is CSADRVYGYTF. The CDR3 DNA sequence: TGCAGTGCCGACAGGGTCTATGGCTACACCTTC.

The chain's CDR3 is CASSTGGAPNYGYTF. CDR3 bases: TGTGCCAGCAGTACCGGGGGGGCTCCTAACTATGGCTACACCTTC. This sequence joins TRBV27 and TRBJ1-2, with D possibly matching TRBD1 (6 bases). V dropped 5 bases and J dropped 0 bases, with 13 bases sitting between them. This CDR3 has 15 amino acids. Looked up from germline, CDR1 is MNHEY and CDR2 is SMNVEV (reference sequence).

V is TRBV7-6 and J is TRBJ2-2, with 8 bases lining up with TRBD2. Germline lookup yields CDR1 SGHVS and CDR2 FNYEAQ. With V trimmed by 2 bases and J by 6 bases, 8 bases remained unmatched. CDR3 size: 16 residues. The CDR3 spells CASSLTGTSYSGELFF. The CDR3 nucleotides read TGTGCCAGCAGCTTAACCGGGACTAGTTACTCCGGGGAGCTGTTTTTT.

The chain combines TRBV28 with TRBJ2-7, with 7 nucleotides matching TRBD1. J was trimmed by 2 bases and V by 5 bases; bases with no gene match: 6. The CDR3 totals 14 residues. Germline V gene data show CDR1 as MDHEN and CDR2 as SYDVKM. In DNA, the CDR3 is TGTGCCAGCAGTACGAGACAGGGCACCTACGAGCAGTACTTC. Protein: CASSTRQGTYEQYF.

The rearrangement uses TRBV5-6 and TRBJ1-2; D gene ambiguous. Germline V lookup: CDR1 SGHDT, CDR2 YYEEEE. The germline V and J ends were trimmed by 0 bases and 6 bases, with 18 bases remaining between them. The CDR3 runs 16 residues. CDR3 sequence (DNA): TGTGCCAGCAGCTTGGCCGGTTTCGGCGAGACTAATGGCTACACCTTC. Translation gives CASSLAGFGETNGYTF. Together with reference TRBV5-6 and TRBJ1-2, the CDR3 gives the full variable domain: DAGVTQSPTHLIKTRGQQVTLRCSPKSGHDTVSWYQQALGQGPQFIFQYYEEEERQRGNFPDRFSGHQFPNYSSELNVNALLLGDSALYLCASSLAGFGETNGYTFGSGTRLTVV.

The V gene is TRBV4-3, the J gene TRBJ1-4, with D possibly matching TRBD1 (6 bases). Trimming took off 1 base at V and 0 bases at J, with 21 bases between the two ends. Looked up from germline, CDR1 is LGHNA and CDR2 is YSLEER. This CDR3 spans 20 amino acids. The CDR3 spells CASSQAQYPAQGPTNEKLFF. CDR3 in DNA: TGCGCCAGCAGCCAAGCTCAGTACCCGGCACAGGGCCCAACTAATGAAAAACTGTTTTTT.

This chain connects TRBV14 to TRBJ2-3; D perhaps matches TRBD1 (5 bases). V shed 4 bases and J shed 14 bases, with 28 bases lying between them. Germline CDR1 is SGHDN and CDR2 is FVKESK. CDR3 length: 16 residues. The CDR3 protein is CASSRRALQGASWTYF. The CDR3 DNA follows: TGTGCCAGCAGCCGTAGGGCTCTCCAAGGGGCCTCCTGGACGTATTTT.

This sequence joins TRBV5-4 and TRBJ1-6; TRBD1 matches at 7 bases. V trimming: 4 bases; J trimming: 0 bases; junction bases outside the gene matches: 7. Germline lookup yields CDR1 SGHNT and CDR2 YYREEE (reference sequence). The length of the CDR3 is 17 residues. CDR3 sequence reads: CASSPGQANSYNSPLHF. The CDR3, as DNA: TGTGCCAGCAGCCCCGGACAGGCAAACTCCTATAATTCACCCCTCCACTTT.

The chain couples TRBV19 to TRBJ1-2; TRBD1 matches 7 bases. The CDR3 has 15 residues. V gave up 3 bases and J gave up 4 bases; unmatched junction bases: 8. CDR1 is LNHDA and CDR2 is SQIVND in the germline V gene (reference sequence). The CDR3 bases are TGTGCCAGTAGTATGCCGGGACAGAGACGCTATGGCTACACCTTC. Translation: CASSMPGQRRYGYTF. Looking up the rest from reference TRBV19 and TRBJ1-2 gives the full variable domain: DGGITQSPKYLFRKEGQNVTLSCEQNLNHDAMYWYRQDPGQGLRLIYYSQIVNDFQKGDIAEGYSVSREKKESFPLTVTSAQKNPTAFYLCASSMPGQRRYGYTFGSGTRLTVV.

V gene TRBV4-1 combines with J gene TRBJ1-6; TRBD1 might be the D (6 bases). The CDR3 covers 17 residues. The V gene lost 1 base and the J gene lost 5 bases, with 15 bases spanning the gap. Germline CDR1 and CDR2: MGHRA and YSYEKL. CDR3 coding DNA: TGCGCCAGCAGCCAAGGTTTCGCCAGGGGTAATAATTCACCCCTCCACTTT. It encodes CASSQGFARGNNSPLHF.

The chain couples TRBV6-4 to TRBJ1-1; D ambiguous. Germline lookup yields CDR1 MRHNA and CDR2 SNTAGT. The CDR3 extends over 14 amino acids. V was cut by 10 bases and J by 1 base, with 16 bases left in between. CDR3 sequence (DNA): TGTGCCAACAAAGAATTCCCACCGAACACTGAAGCTTTCTTT. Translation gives CANKEFPPNTEAFF.

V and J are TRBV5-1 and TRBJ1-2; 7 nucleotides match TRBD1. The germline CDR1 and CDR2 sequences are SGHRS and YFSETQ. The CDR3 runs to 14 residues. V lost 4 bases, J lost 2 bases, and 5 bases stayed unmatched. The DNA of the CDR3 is TGCGCCAGCAGCCCGCTCAGGGGGAACTATGGCTACACCTTC. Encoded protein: CASSPLRGNYGYTF.

The CDR3 DNA sequence: TGTGCCAGCAGCGGAGGAGCGTCCTACAATGAGCAGTTCTTC. This codes for CASSGGASYNEQFF. The genes are TRBV6-5 and TRBJ2-1, with a possible D match to TRBD2 (5 bases). Germline V lookup: CDR1 MNHEY, CDR2 SVGAGI. The CDR3 contains 14 residues. Trimming removed 6 bases at V and 1 base at J, with 10 bases between.

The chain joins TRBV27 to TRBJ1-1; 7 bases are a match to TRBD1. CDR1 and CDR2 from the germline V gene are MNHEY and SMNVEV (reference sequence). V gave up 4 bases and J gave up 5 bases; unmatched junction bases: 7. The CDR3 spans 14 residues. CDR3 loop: CASSSQDRATEAFF. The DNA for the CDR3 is TGTGCCAGCAGTTCCCAAGACAGGGCAACTGAAGCTTTCTTT.

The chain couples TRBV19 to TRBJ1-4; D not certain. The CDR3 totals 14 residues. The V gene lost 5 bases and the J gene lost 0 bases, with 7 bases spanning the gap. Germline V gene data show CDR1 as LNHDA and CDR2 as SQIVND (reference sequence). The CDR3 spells CASSPGATNEKLFF. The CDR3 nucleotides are TGTGCCAGTAGTCCCGGAGCAACTAATGAAAAACTGTTTTTT.

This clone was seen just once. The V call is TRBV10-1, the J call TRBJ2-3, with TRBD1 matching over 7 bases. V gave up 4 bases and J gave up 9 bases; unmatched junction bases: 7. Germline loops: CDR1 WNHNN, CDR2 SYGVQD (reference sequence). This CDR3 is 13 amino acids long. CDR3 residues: CASSAETGWTQYF. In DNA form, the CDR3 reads TGCGCCAGCAGTGCGGAGACAGGGTGGACGCAGTATTTT.

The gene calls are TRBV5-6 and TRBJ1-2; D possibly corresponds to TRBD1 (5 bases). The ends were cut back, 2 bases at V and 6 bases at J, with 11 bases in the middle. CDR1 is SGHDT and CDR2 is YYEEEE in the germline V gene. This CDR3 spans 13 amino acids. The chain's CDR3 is CASSLVTENGYTF. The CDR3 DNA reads TGTGCCAGCAGCTTAGTGACAGAGAATGGCTACACCTTC.